A selection of T cell receptor beta chains follows, all from one sample in a study of T cell responses to AZD1222 COVID-19 vaccine. The repertoire was sequenced with immunoSEQ multiplex PCR; TCRdb's copy has only in-frame clones and lacks some. This repertoire shows 85,000 to 130,000 clones, 75% to 90% found once; its top ten account for 18%. This specimen was peripheral blood, taken on day 0 of AZD1222 vaccination. The receptors were sampled from an adult in good health. CDR3s include the opening cysteine and the closing phenylalanine or tryptophan. Each record gives: clone size, CDR3 length, V gene, J gene, D gene, CDR3 protein, CDR3 DNA. D genes are given only for firm matches. Clone size is not always given. Where it is, it says once, few, many or a class for expanded clones.

clone size: .; CDR3 length: 13; V gene: TRBV27; J gene: TRBJ1-1; D gene: .; CDR3 protein: CASSLRMNTEAFF; CDR3 DNA: TGTGCCAGCAGTTTGCGCATGAACACTGAAGCTTTCTTT
clone size: .; CDR3 length: 14; V gene: TRBV6-5; J gene: TRBJ1-5; D gene: TRBD1; CDR3 protein: CASSRDRGTQPQHF; CDR3 DNA: TGTGCCAGCAGTAGGGACAGGGGGACTCAGCCCCAGCATTTT
clone size: .; CDR3 length: 19; V gene: TRBV21-1; J gene: TRBJ1-4; D gene: .; CDR3 protein: CASSTEPQGRTNPGEKLFF; CDR3 DNA: TGTGCCAGCAGCACTGAACCCCAGGGGCGGACGAACCCGGGTGAAAAACTGTTTTTT
clone size: .; CDR3 length: 15; V gene: TRBV25-1; J gene: TRBJ2-5; D gene: .; CDR3 protein: CASSPGTYKQETQYF; CDR3 DNA: TGTGCCAGCAGTCCCGGGACATACAAACAAGAGACCCAGTACTTC
clone size: .; CDR3 length: 15; V gene: TRBV7-6; J gene: TRBJ2-1; D gene: TRBD1; CDR3 protein: CASSQGQGANNEQFF; CDR3 DNA: TGTGCCAGCAGCCAAGGACAGGGGGCTAACAATGAGCAGTTCTTC
clone size: .; CDR3 length: 15; V gene: TRBV5-1; J gene: TRBJ1-4; D gene: .; CDR3 protein: CASSPGQTTNEKLFF; CDR3 DNA: TGCGCCAGCAGCCCCGGACAAACAACTAATGAAAAACTGTTTTTT
clone size: .; CDR3 length: 12; V gene: TRBV6-5; J gene: TRBJ2-7; D gene: TRBD1; CDR3 protein: CASGDRGAEQYF; CDR3 DNA: TGTGCCAGCGGAGACAGGGGTGCCGAGCAGTACTTC
clone size: few; CDR3 length: 16; V gene: TRBV5-6; J gene: TRBJ1-5; D gene: .; CDR3 protein: CASSLGGGRTNQPQHF; CDR3 DNA: TGTGCCAGCAGCTTGGGCGGTGGACGAACAAATCAGCCCCAGCATTTT
clone size: .; CDR3 length: 14; V gene: TRBV6-5; J gene: TRBJ1-3; D gene: .; CDR3 protein: CASIPRVEGNTIYF; CDR3 DNA: TGTGCCAGCATCCCGCGGGTAGAAGGAAACACCATATATTTT
clone size: .; CDR3 length: 16; V gene: TRBV5-1; J gene: TRBJ1-3; D gene: .; CDR3 protein: CASSPMDGSSGNTIYF; CDR3 DNA: TGCGCCAGCAGCCCGATGGACGGAAGCTCTGGAAACACCATATATTTT
clone size: .; CDR3 length: 13; V gene: TRBV2; J gene: TRBJ2-5; D gene: .; CDR3 protein: CASSEALQETQYF; CDR3 DNA: TGTGCCAGCAGTGAAGCGCTCCAAGAGACCCAGTACTTC
clone size: once; CDR3 length: 15; V gene: TRBV10-3; J gene: TRBJ2-5; D gene: TRBD1; CDR3 protein: CAISTGERSQETQYF; CDR3 DNA: TGTGCCATCAGTACAGGGGAGAGATCTCAAGAGACCCAGTACTTC
clone size: .; CDR3 length: 16; V gene: TRBV3-1/TRBV3-2; J gene: TRBJ2-5; D gene: TRBD1; CDR3 protein: CASRNGTGGFLETQYF; CDR3 DNA: TGTGCCAGCAGGAACGGGACAGGGGGGTTTCTGGAGACCCAGTACTTC
clone size: .; CDR3 length: 20; V gene: TRBV10-3; J gene: TRBJ2-3; D gene: TRBD2; CDR3 protein: CAISAYAGTSGGGATDTQYF; CDR3 DNA: TGTGCCATCAGTGCGTACGCCGGGACTAGCGGGGGGGGCGCCACAGATACGCAGTATTTT
clone size: .; CDR3 length: 13; V gene: TRBV12-3/TRBV12-4; J gene: TRBJ1-2; D gene: .; CDR3 protein: CASSFRYNYGYTF; CDR3 DNA: TGTGCCAGCAGTTTCAGGTATAACTATGGCTACACCTTC
clone size: once; CDR3 length: 13; V gene: TRBV7-9; J gene: TRBJ1-5; D gene: TRBD1; CDR3 protein: CASSPPGGQPQHF; CDR3 DNA: TGTGCCAGCAGCCCCCCAGGGGGTCAGCCCCAGCATTTT
clone size: .; CDR3 length: 15; V gene: TRBV23-1; J gene: TRBJ2-3; D gene: .; CDR3 protein: CASSQPPTGSDTQYF; CDR3 DNA: TGCGCCAGCAGTCAACCCCCCACAGGGTCCGATACGCAGTATTTT
clone size: .; CDR3 length: 13; V gene: TRBV5-1; J gene: TRBJ1-1; D gene: .; CDR3 protein: CASSSQGNTEAFF; CDR3 DNA: TGCGCCAGCAGTTCCCAGGGGAACACTGAAGCTTTCTTT
clone size: .; CDR3 length: 17; V gene: TRBV13; J gene: TRBJ2-5; D gene: .; CDR3 protein: CASSLEGLVGRKETQYF; CDR3 DNA: TGTGCCAGCAGCTTAGAGGGGCTAGTGGGGAGGAAAGAGACCCAGTACTTC
clone size: .; CDR3 length: 16; V gene: TRBV14; J gene: TRBJ2-3; D gene: TRBD2; CDR3 protein: CASSQDPGLVSDTQYF; CDR3 DNA: TGTGCCAGCAGCCAAGATCCGGGACTAGTGTCAGATACGCAGTATTTT
clone size: .; CDR3 length: 12; V gene: TRBV3-1/TRBV3-2; J gene: TRBJ1-5; D gene: .; CDR3 protein: CASSQGEQPQHF; CDR3 DNA: TGTGCCAGCAGCCAAGGGGAGCAGCCCCAGCATTTT
clone size: .; CDR3 length: 16; V gene: TRBV7-3; J gene: TRBJ1-3; D gene: .; CDR3 protein: CASSLNPQGSGNTIYF; CDR3 DNA: TGTGCCAGCAGCTTAAACCCCCAAGGGTCTGGAAACACCATATATTTT
clone size: .; CDR3 length: 13; V gene: TRBV12-3/TRBV12-4; J gene: TRBJ1-5; D gene: TRBD1; CDR3 protein: CASIQDRDQPQHF; CDR3 DNA: TGTGCCAGCATTCAGGACAGGGATCAGCCCCAGCATTTT
clone size: once; CDR3 length: 14; V gene: TRBV10-1; J gene: TRBJ1-6; D gene: .; CDR3 protein: CASSESREGSPLHF; CDR3 DNA: TGCGCCAGCAGTGAGTCCAGGGAAGGTTCACCCCTCCACTTT
clone size: .; CDR3 length: 17; V gene: TRBV18; J gene: TRBJ2-5; D gene: .; CDR3 protein: CASSPPVAGRSKETQYF; CDR3 DNA: TGTGCCAGCTCACCACCGGTGGCTGGACGAAGCAAAGAGACCCAGTACTTC
clone size: .; CDR3 length: 13; V gene: TRBV19; J gene: TRBJ1-1; D gene: .; CDR3 protein: CASSQTANTEAFF; CDR3 DNA: TGTGCCAGTAGTCAGACAGCGAACACTGAAGCTTTCTTT
clone size: .; CDR3 length: 13; V gene: TRBV27; J gene: TRBJ2-5; D gene: .; CDR3 protein: CASSPGTPGTQYF; CDR3 DNA: TGTGCCAGCAGTCCGGGGACCCCCGGGACCCAGTACTTC
clone size: .; CDR3 length: 15; V gene: TRBV4-1; J gene: TRBJ1-1; D gene: .; CDR3 protein: CASSRGMGRATEAFF; CDR3 DNA: TGCGCCAGCAGCCGGGGTATGGGGCGGGCCACTGAAGCTTTCTTT
clone size: .; CDR3 length: 12; V gene: TRBV29-1; J gene: TRBJ2-7; D gene: .; CDR3 protein: CSGRTLSYEQYF; CDR3 DNA: TGCAGCGGGCGGACACTGTCTTACGAGCAGTACTTC
clone size: once; CDR3 length: 13; V gene: TRBV7-9; J gene: TRBJ2-7; D gene: .; CDR3 protein: CASSLLNGDEQYF; CDR3 DNA: TGTGCCAGCAGCTTATTAAATGGGGACGAGCAGTACTTC
clone size: few; CDR3 length: 15; V gene: TRBV18; J gene: TRBJ1-1; D gene: TRBD1; CDR3 protein: CASSLSTGANTEAFF; CDR3 DNA: TGTGCCAGCTCACTGTCGACAGGGGCGAACACTGAAGCTTTCTTT
clone size: .; CDR3 length: 13; V gene: TRBV27; J gene: TRBJ2-5; D gene: .; CDR3 protein: CASSWRERETQYF; CDR3 DNA: TGTGCCAGCAGTTGGAGGGAGCGAGAGACCCAGTACTTC
clone size: .; CDR3 length: 15; V gene: TRBV6-5; J gene: TRBJ1-2; D gene: TRBD1; CDR3 protein: CASSLGQDAFRGYTF; CDR3 DNA: TGTGCCAGCAGTCTGGGACAGGACGCATTCCGGGGCTACACCTTC